The rows below give T cell receptor beta chains drawn from one sample of a study of blood T cell repertoires in COVID-19. Profiling relied on immunoSEQ multiplex PCR, and the TCRdb table lists in-frame clones only, not all of them. The sample contains tens of thousands of clones, about 88% of which appear only once. Material for sequencing was peripheral blood. These receptors all stem from a man between 50 and 59 years old with acute or convalescent COVID-19. Each CDR3 is given with its conserved first and last residue. D genes are given only for firm matches. Size is stated for part of the rows, as once, few or many counts, or as a class when the clone is expanded.

CDR3 length: 15
clone size: .
J gene: TRBJ1-3
D gene: .
V gene: TRBV9
CDR3 protein: CASSRQSTSGNTIYF
CDR3 DNA: TGTGCCAGCAGCCGACAGTCTACTTCTGGAAACACCATATATTTT

CDR3 length: 14
clone size: .
J gene: TRBJ2-1
D gene: TRBD2
V gene: TRBV24-1
CDR3 protein: CATSQAGARNEQFF
CDR3 DNA: TGTGCCACCAGTCAAGCGGGGGCGAGAAATGAGCAGTTCTTC

CDR3 length: 14
clone size: once
J gene: TRBJ2-1
D gene: .
V gene: TRBV7-2
CDR3 protein: CASSLQTRYHEQFF
CDR3 DNA: TGTGCCAGCAGCTTGCAGACTAGGTATCATGAGCAGTTCTTC

CDR3 length: 14
clone size: .
J gene: TRBJ1-1
D gene: .
V gene: TRBV18
CDR3 protein: CASSRRRADTEAFF
CDR3 DNA: TGTGCCAGCTCACGACGGAGGGCCGACACTGAAGCTTTCTTT

CDR3 length: 15
clone size: .
J gene: TRBJ2-2
D gene: TRBD2
V gene: TRBV19
CDR3 protein: CASSPLAANTGELFF
CDR3 DNA: TGTGCCAGTAGCCCCCTAGCGGCGAACACCGGGGAGCTGTTTTTT

CDR3 length: 13
clone size: .
J gene: TRBJ1-5
D gene: .
V gene: TRBV3-1/TRBV3-2
CDR3 protein: CASSHRDNQPQHF
CDR3 DNA: TGTGCCAGCAGCCACAGGGACAATCAGCCCCAGCATTTT

CDR3 length: 16
clone size: .
J gene: TRBJ2-7
D gene: .
V gene: TRBV18
CDR3 protein: CASSPQRDSNSYEQYF
CDR3 DNA: TGTGCCAGCTCACCACAAAGGGACTCCAATTCCTACGAGCAGTACTTC

CDR3 length: 14
clone size: .
J gene: TRBJ1-5
D gene: .
V gene: TRBV9
CDR3 protein: CASSVADSPQPQHF
CDR3 DNA: TGTGCCAGCAGCGTAGCGGACAGCCCCCAGCCCCAGCATTTT

CDR3 length: 13
clone size: .
J gene: TRBJ1-5
D gene: .
V gene: TRBV28
CDR3 protein: CASRQGSNQPQHF
CDR3 DNA: TGTGCCAGCAGACAGGGAAGCAATCAGCCCCAGCATTTT

CDR3 length: 18
clone size: .
J gene: TRBJ2-3
D gene: TRBD2
V gene: TRBV19
CDR3 protein: CASSIVSLAGPGRDTQYF
CDR3 DNA: TGTGCCAGTAGTATAGTCTCCTTAGCGGGGCCTGGGAGAGATACGCAGTATTTT

CDR3 length: 14
clone size: .
J gene: TRBJ2-3
D gene: TRBD2
V gene: TRBV7-9
CDR3 protein: CASSIGLAGPTQYF
CDR3 DNA: TGTGCCAGCAGCATTGGACTAGCGGGGCCTACGCAGTATTTT

CDR3 length: 14
clone size: .
J gene: TRBJ2-2
D gene: TRBD1
V gene: TRBV2
CDR3 protein: CASSAWDRSGELFF
CDR3 DNA: TGTGCCAGCAGTGCATGGGACAGGTCCGGGGAGCTGTTTTTT

CDR3 length: 14
clone size: .
J gene: TRBJ1-6
D gene: TRBD1
V gene: TRBV6-5
CDR3 protein: CAGGQGSYNSPLHF
CDR3 DNA: TGTGCCGGGGGACAGGGGAGCTATAATTCACCCCTCCACTTT

CDR3 length: 15
clone size: .
J gene: TRBJ1-1
D gene: TRBD1
V gene: TRBV6-5
CDR3 protein: CASSSQRTGNTEAFF
CDR3 DNA: TGTGCCAGCAGTAGTCAAAGGACAGGGAACACTGAAGCTTTCTTT

CDR3 length: 14
clone size: .
J gene: TRBJ2-2
D gene: .
V gene: TRBV24-1
CDR3 protein: CATSDGGSAGELFF
CDR3 DNA: TGTGCCACCAGTGATGGAGGGAGCGCCGGGGAGCTGTTTTTT

CDR3 length: 14
clone size: .
J gene: TRBJ1-2
D gene: .
V gene: TRBV19
CDR3 protein: CASSAGPANYGYTF
CDR3 DNA: TGTGCCAGTAGTGCGGGACCCGCTAACTATGGCTACACCTTC

CDR3 length: 16
clone size: once
J gene: TRBJ1-6
D gene: .
V gene: TRBV5-6
CDR3 protein: CASSPSPGFGGSPLHF
CDR3 DNA: TGTGCCAGCAGCCCCAGCCCGGGCTTCGGGGGTTCACCCCTCCACTTT

CDR3 length: 16
clone size: .
J gene: TRBJ2-1
D gene: TRBD2
V gene: TRBV28
CDR3 protein: CASSPGTSGSYNEQFF
CDR3 DNA: TGTGCCAGCAGTCCCGGGACTAGCGGGAGTTACAATGAGCAGTTCTTC